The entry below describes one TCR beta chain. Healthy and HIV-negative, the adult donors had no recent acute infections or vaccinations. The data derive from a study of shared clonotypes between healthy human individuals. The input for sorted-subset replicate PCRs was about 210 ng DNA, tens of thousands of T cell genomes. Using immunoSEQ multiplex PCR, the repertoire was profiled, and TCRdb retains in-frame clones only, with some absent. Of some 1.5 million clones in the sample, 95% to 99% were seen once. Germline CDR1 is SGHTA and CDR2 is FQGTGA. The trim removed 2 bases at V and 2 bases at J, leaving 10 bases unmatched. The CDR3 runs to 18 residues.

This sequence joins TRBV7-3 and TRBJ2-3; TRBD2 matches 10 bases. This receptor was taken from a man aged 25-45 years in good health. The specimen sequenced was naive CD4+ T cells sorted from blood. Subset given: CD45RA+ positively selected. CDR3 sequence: CASSLYATSGVNTDTQYF. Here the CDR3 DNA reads TGTGCCAGCAGCTTATACGCCACTAGCGGGGTCAACACAGATACGCAGTATTTT.